Each of the 9 T cell receptor beta chains below was sequenced from the same sample in a study of human T cells and chemical hapten exposure. Noted time point: patch test 1, 2 weeks after DPC sensitization. The treatment is: therapeutic diphenylcyclopropenone sensitization with weekly scalp DPC. TCRdb re-called the RACE reads through MiXCR, storing one row per CDR3 protein. The table shows around 380,000 distinct CDR3 sequences, with more than 4.5% occurring only once. The specimen comprised whole blood, sampled in connection with sensitization to the hapten diphenylcyclopropenone (DPC). Source of these receptors: a woman aged 45-65 years with alopecia areata. Some clones in this sample may be carry-over from other donors' samples.

This clonotype was counted many times. The chain recombines TRBV12-3 or TRBV12-4 with TRBJ1-1; D not resolved. V was pared by 1 base and J by 3 bases, with 6 bases between. The CDR3 has 13 residues. CDR3 loop: CASSLGEDTEAFF. The CDR3 region has the DNA TGTGCCAGCAGTTTAGGGGAGGACACTGAAGCTTTCTTT.

This clonotype was detected many times. CDR3 sequence: CSVVNYPNTGELFF. The CDR3 region has the DNA TGCAGCGTTGTTAACTACCCGAACACCGGGGAGCTGTTTTTT. The gene calls are TRBV29-1 and TRBJ2-2; D unresolved. This CDR3 spans 14 amino acids. Germline V CDR1 and CDR2: SQVTM, ANQGSEA. The germline V and J ends were trimmed by 4 bases and 0 bases, with 9 bases remaining between them.

This clonotype was found many times. The chain is built from TRBV20-1 and TRBJ2-5, with TRBD1 identical over 8 bases. Germline assignment: CDR1 DFQATT and CDR2 SNEGSKA (reference sequence). The CDR3 spans 14 residues. The CDR3 sequence is CSPKTLRGRETQYF. CDR3 coding DNA: TGCAGCCCGAAAACCCTCAGGGGGCGAGAGACCCAGTACTTC.

The chain's CDR3 is CATSGRGAQETQYF. The CDR3 coding sequence is TGTGCCACCAGTGGACGTGGAGCCCAAGAGACCCAGTACTTC. The chain employs TRBV24-1 and TRBJ2-5; the D is unclear. Trimming took off 5 bases at V and 1 base at J, with 10 bases between the two ends. Germline CDR1 reads KGHDR; CDR2 reads SFDVKD. The length of the CDR3 is 14 residues.

The sample holds many counts of this clonotype. The chain has TRBV12-3 or TRBV12-4 and TRBJ1-5, with D possibly matching TRBD1 (5 bases). The V end lost 2 bases, the J end lost 7 bases, and 6 bases lay between the germline ends. This CDR3 comprises 12 residues. CDR3 amino acids: CASSLPGQPQHF. In DNA, the CDR3 is TGTGCCAGCAGTTTACCAGGGCAGCCCCAGCATTTT.

This clonotype was seen many times. The chain couples TRBV3-1 to TRBJ2-2; 7 bases are a match to TRBD2. J gave up 2 bases and V 5 bases, and 17 bases lay outside the gene matches. The CDR3 is 19 amino acids. The germline V gene encodes CDR1 LGHDT and CDR2 YNNKEL (reference sequence). The chain's CDR3 is CASSDPVGRERDNTGELFF. The CDR3 DNA reads TGTGCCAGCAGCGATCCGGTGGGGCGGGAGAGAGATAACACCGGGGAGCTGTTTTTT.

This clonotype has ten or more counts. J is TRBJ2-5 and V is TRBV15, with D maybe TRBD2 (5 bases). Germline V CDR1 and CDR2: LNHNV, YYDKDF (reference sequence). V was pared by 0 bases and J by 2 bases, with 16 bases between. CDR3 length equals 17 residues. The CDR3 here is CATSRDMSGAVQETQYF. The CDR3 region has the DNA TGTGCCACCAGCAGAGATATGTCCGGAGCGGTACAAGAGACCCAGTACTTC.

This clonotype appeared a few times. This chain connects TRBV3-1 to TRBJ1-1, with 8 bases that match TRBD1. J lost 5 bases, V lost 1 base, and 9 bases had no gene match. The CDR3 extends over 16 amino acids. The germline CDR1 and CDR2 sequences are LGHDT and YNNKEL (reference sequence). The CDR3 loop is CASSQVGQGASTEAFF. For the CDR3, the DNA is TGTGCCAGCAGCCAAGTAGGTCAGGGGGCGAGTACTGAAGCTTTCTTT.

This clonotype was seen more than once but under ten times. CDR3 nucleotides: TGCAGTGCCAGTAAGGGGCGCGGTATGTATCAGCCCCAGCATTTT. Amino acids: CSASKGRGMYQPQHF. The genes are TRBV20-1 and TRBJ1-5, with TRBD1 as a possible D gene (5 bases). Looked up from germline, CDR1 is DFQATT and CDR2 is SNEGSKA (reference sequence). This CDR3 spans 15 amino acids. V lost 6 bases and J lost 5, with 20 bases in between.